The clone carrying this T cell receptor (beta chain) was counted a few times. TCRdb re-called the RT-PCR reads through MiXCR, storing one row per CDR3 protein. The sample contains hundreds of thousands of distinct CDR3 sequences, 11% to 15% of which appear only once. Germline V gives CDR1 MNHEY, CDR2 SVGEGT. The CDR3 covers 15 residues. Trimming removed 5 bases at V and 0 bases at J, with 11 bases between. The chain couples TRBV6-2 or TRBV6-3 to TRBJ2-1; tentative D call: TRBD1 (6 bases). This TCR came from a female donor in good health, serving as a healthy control. Material for sequencing was memory CD4+ T cells from blood. This CDR3 reads CASSDRRSSYNEQFF. CDR3 DNA sequence: TGTGCCAGCAGTGACAGGAGGAGCTCCTACAATGAGCAGTTCTTC.